Below, 23 T cell receptor beta chains from the same sample are listed, as sequenced in a study of cytomegalovirus exposure and HLA in healthy donors. Vbeta (60) and Jbeta (13) primers were used in the PCR. TCRdb's table, derived via immunoSEQ multiplex PCR, lists solely in-frame clones and lacks some. The repertoire consists of 200,000 or so clones, with roughly 80% occurring once and the leading ten covering about 3%. Specimen: PBMCs. These receptors came from a man younger than 45 in good health and CMV-seronegative.

In DNA, the CDR3 is TGTGCCATCAGCCGAGTCCAGGGGGACGAGCAGTACTTC. Encoded protein: CAISRVQGDEQYF. V usage is TRBV10-3 and J usage is TRBJ2-7, with 7 bases that match TRBD1. Looked up from germline, CDR1 is ENHRY and CDR2 is SYGVKD. The CDR3 is made up of 13 amino acids. V lost 6 bases to trimming and J lost 5 bases; unmatched junction nucleotides: 7.

The V and J genes are TRBV13 and TRBJ2-2, with TRBD1 identical over 9 bases. The CDR3 extends over 20 amino acids. Germline CDR1 is PRHDT and CDR2 is FYEKMQ (reference sequence). V gave up 4 bases and J gave up 3 bases; unmatched junction bases: 18. The DNA for the CDR3 is TGTGCCAGCAGCTCCAGGGGGACAGGGTCGTCCCAAACTTACACCGGGGAGCTGTTTTTT. Its protein product is CASSSRGTGSSQTYTGELFF.

The rearrangement joins TRBV5-6 to TRBJ2-1, with 8 bases that match TRBD1. The germline gives CDR1 SGHDT, CDR2 YYEEEE. V gave up 5 bases and J gave up 2 bases; unmatched junction bases: 6. This CDR3 is built from 15 residues. Here the CDR3 DNA reads TGTGCCAGCAGGGACTACAGGGGGACCTACAATGAGCAGTTCTTC. Translated: CASRDYRGTYNEQFF.

The chain combines TRBV6-6 with TRBJ2-7; D might be TRBD2 (7 bases). The CDR3 is 14 residues long. Germline lookup yields CDR1 MNHNY and CDR2 SVGAGI (reference sequence). The V and J ends lost 1 base and 7 bases respectively, with 14 bases between them. The CDR3 nucleotides read TGTGCCAGCAGTTACTACGGGGGGCCACGGGAGCAGTACTTC. Its protein is CASSYYGGPREQYF.

This sequence joins TRBV11-2 and TRBJ1-4; D is unclear. V was clipped by 2 bases and J by 10 bases, with 11 bases between them. Germline V gene sequence: CDR1 SGHAT, CDR2 FQNNGV. The CDR3 has 13 amino acids. CDR3 sequence: CASSLRGIGKLFF. The CDR3 DNA follows: TGTGCCAGCAGCTTACGGGGTATCGGAAAACTGTTTTTT.

On this clone: One end of the junction is discordant with germline, which a read error may explain. V gene TRBV5-1 combines with J gene TRBJ1-2; tentatively, D is TRBD1 (6 bases). Germline CDR1 and CDR2: SGHRS and YFSETQ. This CDR3 is built from 14 residues. The CDR3 reads CASSLRADSYGYTF. The CDR3 DNA follows: TGCGCCAGCAGCTTGCGTGCGGACAGTTATGGTTACACCTTC.

The chain recombines TRBV4-1 with TRBJ2-7; TRBD1 matches 8 bases. J gave up 2 bases and V 1 base, and 4 bases lay outside the gene matches. Germline V gene lookup returns CDR1 MGHRA and CDR2 YSYEKL. This CDR3 has 15 residues. The CDR3, as DNA: TGCGCCAGCAGCCAAGTCCGGACAGGGCCCTACGAGCAGTACTTC. Translating it yields CASSQVRTGPYEQYF.

The V call is TRBV7-2, the J call TRBJ1-5; 9 positions match TRBD1. The ends lost 2 bases at V and 6 bases at J; junction bases unmatched: 5. The CDR3 consists of 15 residues. The germline gives CDR1 SGHTA, CDR2 FQGNSA. CDR3: CASSLSRQGGQPQHF. CDR3 coding DNA: TGTGCCAGCAGCTTAAGTCGACAGGGGGGTCAGCCCCAGCATTTT.

This clone has only one observation. This rearrangement joins TRBV15 to TRBJ2-3, with TRBD2 matching over 8 bases. This CDR3 is built from 16 residues. With V trimmed by 3 bases and J by 0 bases, 5 bases remained unmatched. Germline values: CDR1 LNHNV, CDR2 YYDKDF (reference sequence). The CDR3 is CATSSLLAVSTDTQYF. CDR3 coding DNA: TGTGCCACCAGCAGTTTACTAGCGGTGAGCACAGATACGCAGTATTTT. Full variable domain (outside the CDR3, taken from reference TRBV15 and TRBJ2-3): DAMVIQNPRYQVTQFGKPVTLSCSQTLNHNVMYWYQQKSSQAPKLLFHYYDKDFNNEADTPDNFQSRRPNTSFCFLDIRSPGLGDTAMYLCATSSLLAVSTDTQYFGPGTRLTVL.

The rearrangement joins TRBV5-1 to TRBJ2-2, with 13 bases matching TRBD2. From germline, CDR1 is SGHRS and CDR2 YFSETQ. With V trimmed by 3 bases and J by 6 bases, 5 bases remained unmatched. The CDR3 has 16 residues. CDR3 sequence (DNA): TGCGCCAGCAGCTCACTAGCGGGGGGGCGATCCGGGGAGCTGTTTTTT. Amino acids: CASSSLAGGRSGELFF.

The chain uses TRBV18 and TRBJ1-5, with no clear D. CDR3 size: 13 residues. Germline assignment: CDR1 KGHSH and CDR2 LQKENI. V lost 3 bases and J lost 1, with 4 bases in between. The CDR3 sequence: CASSPESNQPQHF. In DNA form, the CDR3 reads TGTGCCAGCTCACCGGAGAGCAATCAGCCCCAGCATTTT.

J is TRBJ1-2 and V is TRBV27; D not certain. The V and J ends lost 2 bases and 2 bases respectively, with 6 bases between them. The CDR3 totals 13 residues. Germline-derived CDR1 and CDR2 are MNHEY and SMNVEV (reference sequence). The CDR3 spells CASSLTQNYGYTF. The CDR3 nucleotides are TGTGCCAGCAGTTTAACACAGAACTATGGCTACACCTTC.

This clone appeared once. The rearrangement uses TRBV9 and TRBJ1-6; D is perhaps TRBD1 (5 bases). Germline V lookup: CDR1 SGDLS, CDR2 YYNGEE. This CDR3 comprises 15 residues. Trimming shortened V by 3 bases and J by 9 bases, and 16 bases separated the two germline ends. The CDR3, as DNA: TGTGCCAGCAGCGGCCCCGGGGGGGAGGGTTCACCCCTCCACTTT. Translating it yields CASSGPGGEGSPLHF.

The gene calls are TRBV19 and TRBJ2-2, with D perhaps TRBD2 (6 bases). CDR1 is LNHDA and CDR2 is SQIVND in the germline V gene (reference sequence). The CDR3 contains 16 residues. Trimming shortened V by 6 bases and J by 5 bases, and 19 bases separated the two germline ends. In nucleotides, the CDR3 is TGTGCCAGTAGGGCCCGTGGGGGGTCAGAGACCGGGGAGCTGTTTTTT. This sequence encodes CASRARGGSETGELFF.

This clone was detected only a few times. The chain joins TRBV5-1 to TRBJ2-1, with 8 bases lining up with TRBD2. The junction had 20 bases not matched to a gene; V was cut back by 5 bases and J by 7 bases. The CDR3 is 18 residues long. Per the germline V gene, CDR1 is SGHRS and CDR2 is YFSETQ. The CDR3 spells CASSLLPAVQRGWNEQFF. The CDR3 coding sequence is TGCGCCAGCAGTCTCCTCCCTGCGGTTCAGCGGGGGTGGAATGAGCAGTTCTTC.

This clone was recorded once. The J gene is TRBJ2-5, the V gene TRBV5-1; 10 positions agree with TRBD2. Per the germline V gene, CDR1 is SGHRS and CDR2 is YFSETQ. The CDR3 runs to 16 residues. V shed 3 bases, J shed 5 bases, and the junction held 10 bases outside the gene matches. The CDR3 loop reads CASSSTSGDSAETQYF. The CDR3 bases are TGCGCCAGCAGCTCTACTAGCGGGGACTCGGCGGAGACCCAGTACTTC. Full variable domain (missing parts from reference TRBV5-1 and TRBJ2-5): KAGVTQTPRYLIKTRGQQVTLSCSPISGHRSVSWYQQTPGQGLQFLFEYFSETQRNKGNFPGRFSGRQFSNSRSEMNVSTLELGDSALYLCASSSTSGDSAETQYFGPGTRLLVL.

V and J are TRBV2 and TRBJ2-1; possible D gene TRBD1, 6 bases. V was pared by 6 bases and J by 6 bases, with 15 bases between. The CDR3 sequence is 14 residues long. Looked up from germline, CDR1 is SNHLY and CDR2 is FYNNEI. The CDR3 bases are TGTGCCAGCAGACCCGGACAGTTCCCCAATGAGCAGTTCTTC. Its translation is CASRPGQFPNEQFF.

The J gene is TRBJ1-1, the V gene TRBV2; D gene unclear. This CDR3 spans 12 amino acids. Germline loops: CDR1 SNHLY, CDR2 FYNNEI. The germline V and J ends were trimmed by 5 bases and 4 bases, with 8 bases remaining between them. The CDR3 nucleotides read TGTGCCAGCAGTCCGGGGAGCACTGAAGCTTTCTTT. This translates into CASSPGSTEAFF.

The V gene is TRBV19, the J gene TRBJ1-5, with 12 nucleotides matching TRBD1. This CDR3 is 16 amino acids long. V lost 7 bases to trimming and J lost 7 bases; unmatched junction nucleotides: 11. Looked up from germline, CDR1 is LNHDA and CDR2 is SQIVND (reference sequence). The CDR3 nucleotides read TGTGCCAGTAACGACAACCGGGGGACAGGGGGCCAGCCCCAGCATTTT. Its protein product is CASNDNRGTGGQPQHF. Looking up the rest from reference TRBV19 and TRBJ1-5 gives the full variable domain: DGGITQSPKYLFRKEGQNVTLSCEQNLNHDAMYWYRQDPGQGLRLIYYSQIVNDFQKGDIAEGYSVSREKKESFPLTVTSAQKNPTAFYLCASNDNRGTGGQPQHFGDGTRLSIL.

V and J are TRBV6-5 and TRBJ1-2; D is perhaps TRBD1 (5 bases). The germline V and J ends were trimmed by 4 bases and 7 bases, with 16 bases remaining between them. The germline V gene has CDR1 MNHEY and CDR2 SVGAGI. The CDR3 is 14 amino acids. The CDR3 region has the DNA TGTGCCAGCAGTTCACCCTTCGGGGGGGGTGGCTACACCTTC. Translation gives CASSSPFGGGGYTF.

The chain has TRBV5-4 and TRBJ2-1; TRBD2 matches 8 bases. There are 16 residues in the CDR3. J was trimmed by 2 bases and V by 4 bases; bases with no gene match: 8. Germline CDR1 and CDR2: SGHNT and YYREEE (reference sequence). The CDR3 DNA reads TGTGCCAGCAGCGGGATGGAGCGGGGGACCTACAATGAGCAGTTCTTC. Its translation is CASSGMERGTYNEQFF.

The V and J genes are TRBV11-3 and TRBJ2-2, with 7 bases aligning to TRBD1. V lost 8 bases to trimming and J lost 6 bases; unmatched junction nucleotides: 6. The germline CDR1 and CDR2 sequences are SGHNT and YENEEA. CDR3 size: 13 residues. This CDR3 is CASADRVAGELFF. CDR3 in DNA: TGTGCCAGCGCCGACAGGGTGGCCGGGGAGCTGTTTTTT.

J is TRBJ2-1 and V is TRBV4-1; 10 bases align to TRBD2. J lost 6 bases, V lost 0 bases, and 14 bases had no gene match. Germline V gene sequence: CDR1 MGHRA, CDR2 YSYEKL. The length of the CDR3 is 19 residues. The CDR3 loop is CASSQDSAAGGLIGNEQFF. The CDR3 DNA reads TGCGCCAGCAGCCAAGATAGCGCAGCGGGGGGGCTGATCGGCAATGAGCAGTTCTTC.